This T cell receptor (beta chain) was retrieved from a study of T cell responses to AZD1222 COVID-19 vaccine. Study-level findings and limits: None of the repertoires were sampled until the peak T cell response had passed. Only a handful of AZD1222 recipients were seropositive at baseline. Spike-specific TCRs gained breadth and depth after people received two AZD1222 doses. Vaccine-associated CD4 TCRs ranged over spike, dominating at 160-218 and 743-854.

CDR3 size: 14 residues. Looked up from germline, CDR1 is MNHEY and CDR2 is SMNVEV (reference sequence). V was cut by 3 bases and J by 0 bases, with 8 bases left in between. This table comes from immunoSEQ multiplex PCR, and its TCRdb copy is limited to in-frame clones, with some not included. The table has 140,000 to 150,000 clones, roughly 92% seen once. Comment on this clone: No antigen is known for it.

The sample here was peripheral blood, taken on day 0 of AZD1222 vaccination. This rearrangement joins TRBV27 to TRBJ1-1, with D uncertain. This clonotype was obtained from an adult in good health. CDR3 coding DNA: TGTGCCAGCAGTTTGACCCGGATGAACACTGAAGCTTTCTTT. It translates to CASSLTRMNTEAFF.